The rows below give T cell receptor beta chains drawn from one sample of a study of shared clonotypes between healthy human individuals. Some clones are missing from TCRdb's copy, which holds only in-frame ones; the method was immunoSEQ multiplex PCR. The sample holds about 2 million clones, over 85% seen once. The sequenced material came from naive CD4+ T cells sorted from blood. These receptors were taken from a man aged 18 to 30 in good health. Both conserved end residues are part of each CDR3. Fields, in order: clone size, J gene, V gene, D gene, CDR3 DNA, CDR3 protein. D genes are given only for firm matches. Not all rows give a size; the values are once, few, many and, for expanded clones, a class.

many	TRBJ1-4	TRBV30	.	TGTGCCTGGAGTTTGGGGACTAATGAAAAACTGTTTTTT	CAWSLGTNEKLFF
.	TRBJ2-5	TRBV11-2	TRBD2	TGTGCCAGCAGGATAAATAGCGGGAGGGCAGAGACCCAGTACTTC	CASRINSGRAETQYF
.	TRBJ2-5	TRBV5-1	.	TGCGCCAGCAGCTTAGGGGACTTGCCCCAAGAGACCCAGTACTTC	CASSLGDLPQETQYF
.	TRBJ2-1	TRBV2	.	TGTGCCAGCAGTGCTTATAATGAGCAGTTCTTC	CASSAYNEQFF
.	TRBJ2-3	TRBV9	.	TGTGCCAGCAGCGTAGGGGTAAGCGGAAGCACAGATACGCAGTATTTT	CASSVGVSGSTDTQYF
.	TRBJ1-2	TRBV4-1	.	TGCGCCAGCAGCCGCTCCGGGACATTTGGCTACACCTTC	CASSRSGTFGYTF
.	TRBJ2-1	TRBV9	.	TGTGCCAGCAGCCCAAATGCAGCCTCCTACAATGAGCAGTTCTTC	CASSPNAASYNEQFF
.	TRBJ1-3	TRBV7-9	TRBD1	TGTGCCAGCAGCTTCGGGACAGCGTGGCGGGGGTCTGGAAACACCATATATTTT	CASSFGTAWRGSGNTIYF
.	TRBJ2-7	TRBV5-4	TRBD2	TGTGCCAGCAGCTTGGGCCTAGCGGGAGTCTACGAGCAGTACTTC	CASSLGLAGVYEQYF
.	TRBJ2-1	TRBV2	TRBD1	TGTGCCAGCAACAAGGGACAGGGTCCTTACAATGAGCAGTTCTTC	CASNKGQGPYNEQFF
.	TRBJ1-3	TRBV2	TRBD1	TGTGCCAGCACTGGGGACAGGATTCCTGGAAACACCATATATTTT	CASTGDRIPGNTIYF
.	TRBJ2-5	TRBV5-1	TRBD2	TGCGCCAGCAGCTTGGAGTACGGACTAGCTATGGTGGCGGCCCAGTACTTC	CASSLEYGLAMVAAQYF
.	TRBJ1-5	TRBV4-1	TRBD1	TGCGCCAGCAGCCCAACTGGGACAGGCAATCAGCCCCAGCATTTT	CASSPTGTGNQPQHF
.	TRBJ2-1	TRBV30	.	TGTGCCTGGAGTCCTACTAATGAGCAGTTCTTC	CAWSPTNEQFF
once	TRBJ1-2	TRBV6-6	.	TGTGCCAGCAGTTACTCGGGCACCGACTATGGCTACACCTTC	CASSYSGTDYGYTF
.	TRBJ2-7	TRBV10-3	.	TGTGCCATCAGTGAAGCTGTGGGTCCAACCTACGAGCAGTACTTC	CAISEAVGPTYEQYF